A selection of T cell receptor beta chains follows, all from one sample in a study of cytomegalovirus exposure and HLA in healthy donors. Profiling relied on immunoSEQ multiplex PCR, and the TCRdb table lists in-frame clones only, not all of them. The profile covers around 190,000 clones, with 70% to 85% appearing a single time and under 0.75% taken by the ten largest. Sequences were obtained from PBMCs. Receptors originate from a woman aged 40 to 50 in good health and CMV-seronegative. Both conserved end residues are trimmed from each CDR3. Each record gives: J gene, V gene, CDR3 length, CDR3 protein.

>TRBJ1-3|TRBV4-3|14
ASSQDTGTSGNTIY
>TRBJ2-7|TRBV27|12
ASCGTSGSREQY
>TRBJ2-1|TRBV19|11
ASGTGVRDEQF
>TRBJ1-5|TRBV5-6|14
ASSFSPQGPGQPQH
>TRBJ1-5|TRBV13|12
ASSLTGAGQPQH
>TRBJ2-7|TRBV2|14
ASSEAGLAGIGEQY
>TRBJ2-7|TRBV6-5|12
AQQPRGLSYEQY
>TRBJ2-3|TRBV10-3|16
AISERGGSGKLTDTQY
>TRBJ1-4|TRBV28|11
ASSLRFREKLF
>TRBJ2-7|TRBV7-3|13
ASSLTGTGGYEQY
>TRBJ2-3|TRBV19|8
ASRGDTQY
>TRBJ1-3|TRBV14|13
ASSQVGATGNTIY
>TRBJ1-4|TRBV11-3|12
ASSIGLTNEKLF
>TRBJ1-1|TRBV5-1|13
ASSLAGAGGTEAF
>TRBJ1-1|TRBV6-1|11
ATSNEGGASAF
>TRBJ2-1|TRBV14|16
ASSQARSRGGPYNEQF
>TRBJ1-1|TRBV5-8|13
ASSLGDRTFTEAF